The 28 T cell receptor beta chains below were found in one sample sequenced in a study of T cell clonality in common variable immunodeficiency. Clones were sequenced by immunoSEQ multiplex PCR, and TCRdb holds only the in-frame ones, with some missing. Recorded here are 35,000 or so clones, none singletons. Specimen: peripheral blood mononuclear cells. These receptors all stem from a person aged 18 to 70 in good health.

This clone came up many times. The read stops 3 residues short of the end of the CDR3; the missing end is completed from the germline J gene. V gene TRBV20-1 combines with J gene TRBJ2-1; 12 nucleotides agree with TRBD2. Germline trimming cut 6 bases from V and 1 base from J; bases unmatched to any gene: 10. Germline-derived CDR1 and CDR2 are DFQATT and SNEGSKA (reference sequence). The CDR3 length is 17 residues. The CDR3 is CSAPASGRAGSYNEQFF. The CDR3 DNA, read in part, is TGCAGTGCGCCTGCTAGCGGGAGGGCCGGGTCCTACAATGAG.

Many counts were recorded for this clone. The CDR3 protein is CSARDSPINQPQHF. CDR3 bases read: TGCAGTGCGCGGGACTCTCCCATCAATCAGCCC. The chain carries TRBV20-1 and TRBJ1-5, with D possibly TRBD1 on 5 matching bases. The CDR3 end is not reached by the read, which stops 3 residues before it; the germline J gene fills it in. Trimming pared 6 bases from V and 3 bases from J, leaving 15 bases between. Germline V lookup: CDR1 DFQATT, CDR2 SNEGSKA (reference sequence). The CDR3 is made up of 14 amino acids.

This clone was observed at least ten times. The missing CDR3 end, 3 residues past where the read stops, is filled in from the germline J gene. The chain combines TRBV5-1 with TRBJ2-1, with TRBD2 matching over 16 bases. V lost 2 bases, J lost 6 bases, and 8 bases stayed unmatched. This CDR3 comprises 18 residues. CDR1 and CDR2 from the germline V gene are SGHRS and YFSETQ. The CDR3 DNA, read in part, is TGCGCCAGCAGCTTCGATGGGACTAGCGGGAGGGTATTCAATGAG. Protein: CASSFDGTSGRVFNE. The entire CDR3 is CASSFDGTSGRVFNEQFF.

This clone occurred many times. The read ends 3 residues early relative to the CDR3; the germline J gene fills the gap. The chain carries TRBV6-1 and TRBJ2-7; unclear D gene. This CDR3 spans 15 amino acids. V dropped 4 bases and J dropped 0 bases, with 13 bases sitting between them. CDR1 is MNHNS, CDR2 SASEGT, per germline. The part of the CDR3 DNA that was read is TGTGCCAGCAGTGTTTATCCGGTGAGCTCCTACGAG. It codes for CASSVYPVSSYE. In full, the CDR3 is CASSVYPVSSYEQYF.

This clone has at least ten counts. CDR3 region: CSARKRESSRLGTQYF. CDR3 DNA, as far as it was read: TGCAGTGCTAGAAAGCGGGAGTCCTCACGACTGGGTACG. The chain uses TRBV20-1 and TRBJ2-3, with 8 bases aligning to TRBD2. Read data end 3 residues before the CDR3 end; the end is taken from the germline J gene. The CDR3 is 16 amino acids. The V and J ends lost 2 bases and 8 bases, in that order; junction bases with no gene match: 15. Germline CDR1 DFQATT, CDR2 SNEGSKA (reference sequence).

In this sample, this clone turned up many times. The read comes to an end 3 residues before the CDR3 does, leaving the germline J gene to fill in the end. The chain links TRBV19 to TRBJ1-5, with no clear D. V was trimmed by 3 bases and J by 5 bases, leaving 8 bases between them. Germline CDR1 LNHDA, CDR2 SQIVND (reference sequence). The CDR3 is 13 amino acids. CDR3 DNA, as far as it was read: TGTGCCAGTAGTATTGCGGAAGATCAGCCC. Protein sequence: CASSIAEDQP. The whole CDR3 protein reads CASSIAEDQPQHF.

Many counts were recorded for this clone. CDR3: CSAPGTDFYEQYF. CDR3 DNA, as far as it was read: TGCAGTGCTCCCGGGACAGACTTCTACGAG. The chain is built from TRBV20-1 and TRBJ2-7, with TRBD1 matching 7 bases. The read falls 3 residues short of the CDR3 end, and the missing part is taken from the germline J gene. CDR3 length equals 13 residues. From germline, CDR1 is DFQATT and CDR2 SNEGSKA (reference sequence). J gave up 3 bases and V 5 bases, and 7 bases lay outside the gene matches.

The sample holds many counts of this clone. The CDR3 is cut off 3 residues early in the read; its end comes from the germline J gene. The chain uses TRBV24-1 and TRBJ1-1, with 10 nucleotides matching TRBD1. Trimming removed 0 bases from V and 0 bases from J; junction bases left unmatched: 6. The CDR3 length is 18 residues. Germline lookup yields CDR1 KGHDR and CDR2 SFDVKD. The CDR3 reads CATSDLPGTGALNTEAFF. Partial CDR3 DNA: TGTGCCACCAGTGATTTGCCCGGGACAGGGGCATTGAACACTGAA.

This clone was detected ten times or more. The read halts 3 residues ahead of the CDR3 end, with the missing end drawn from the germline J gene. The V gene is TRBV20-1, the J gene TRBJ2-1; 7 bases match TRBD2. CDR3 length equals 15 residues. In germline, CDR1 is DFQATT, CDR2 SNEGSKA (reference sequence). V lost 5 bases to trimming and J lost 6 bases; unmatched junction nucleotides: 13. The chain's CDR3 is CSAPSSSGIRNEQFF. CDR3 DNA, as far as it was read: TGCAGTGCTCCCTCCTCAAGCGGGATCCGCAATGAG.

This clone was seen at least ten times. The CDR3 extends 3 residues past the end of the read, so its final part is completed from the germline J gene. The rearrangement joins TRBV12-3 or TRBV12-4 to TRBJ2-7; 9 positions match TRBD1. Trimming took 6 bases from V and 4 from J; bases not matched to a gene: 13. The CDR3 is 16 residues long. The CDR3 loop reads CASSPLGTGSRYEQYF. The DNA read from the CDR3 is TGTGCCAGCAGCCCGCTAGGGACAGGGAGTCGGTACGAG.

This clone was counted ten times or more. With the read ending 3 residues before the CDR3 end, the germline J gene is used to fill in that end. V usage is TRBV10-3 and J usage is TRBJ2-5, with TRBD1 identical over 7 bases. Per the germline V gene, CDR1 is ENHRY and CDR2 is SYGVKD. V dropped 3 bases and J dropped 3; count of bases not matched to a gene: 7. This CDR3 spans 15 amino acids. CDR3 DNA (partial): TGTGCCATCAGTGACGGGACAGCCGCAAAAGAGACC. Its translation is CAISDGTAAKET. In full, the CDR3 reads CAISDGTAAKETQYF.

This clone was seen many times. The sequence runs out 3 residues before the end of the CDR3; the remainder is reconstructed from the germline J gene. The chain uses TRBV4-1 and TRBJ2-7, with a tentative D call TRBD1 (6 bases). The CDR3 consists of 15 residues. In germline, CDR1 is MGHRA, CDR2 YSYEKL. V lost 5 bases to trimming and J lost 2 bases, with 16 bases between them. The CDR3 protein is CASSETGFPTYEQYF. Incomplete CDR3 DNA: TGCGCCAGCAGCGAAACAGGGTTTCCCACCTACGAG.

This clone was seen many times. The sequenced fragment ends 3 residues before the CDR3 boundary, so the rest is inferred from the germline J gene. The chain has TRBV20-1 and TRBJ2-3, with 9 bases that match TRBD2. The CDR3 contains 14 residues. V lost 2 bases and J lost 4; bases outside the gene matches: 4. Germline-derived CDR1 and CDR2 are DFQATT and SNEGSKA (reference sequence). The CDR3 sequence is CSARTTSGPDTQYF. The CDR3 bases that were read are TGCAGTGCTAGAACTACTAGCGGGCCAGATACG.

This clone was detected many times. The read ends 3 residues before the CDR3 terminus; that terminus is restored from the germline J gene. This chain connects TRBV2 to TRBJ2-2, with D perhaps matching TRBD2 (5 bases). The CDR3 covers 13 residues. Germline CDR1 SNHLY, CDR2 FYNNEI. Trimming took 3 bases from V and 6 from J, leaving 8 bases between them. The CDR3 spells CASSDRGSGELFF. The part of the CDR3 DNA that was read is TGTGCCAGCAGTGATCGCGGGTCCGGGGAG.

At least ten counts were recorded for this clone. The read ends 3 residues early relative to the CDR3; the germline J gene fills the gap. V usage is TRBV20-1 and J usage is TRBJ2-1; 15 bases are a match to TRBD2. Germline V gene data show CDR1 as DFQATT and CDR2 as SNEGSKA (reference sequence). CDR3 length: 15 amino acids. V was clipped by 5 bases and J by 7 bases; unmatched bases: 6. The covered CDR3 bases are TGCAGTGCTGGGGGACTAGCGGGAGGAAGGAATGAG. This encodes CSAGGLAGGRNE. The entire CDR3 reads CSAGGLAGGRNEQFF.

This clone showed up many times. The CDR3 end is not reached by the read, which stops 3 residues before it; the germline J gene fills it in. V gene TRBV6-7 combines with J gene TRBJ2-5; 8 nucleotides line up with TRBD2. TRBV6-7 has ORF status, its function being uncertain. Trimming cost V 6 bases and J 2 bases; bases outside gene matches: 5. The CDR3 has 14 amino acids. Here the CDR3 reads CASSLSGKQETQYF. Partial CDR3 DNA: TGTGCCAGCAGCCTTAGCGGGAAACAAGAGACC.

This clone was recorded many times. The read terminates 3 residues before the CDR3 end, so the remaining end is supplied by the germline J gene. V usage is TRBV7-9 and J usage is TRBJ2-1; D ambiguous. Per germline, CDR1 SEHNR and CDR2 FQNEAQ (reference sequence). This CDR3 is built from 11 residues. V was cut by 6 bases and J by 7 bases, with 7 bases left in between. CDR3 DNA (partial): TGTGCCAGCAGGTCAAATAATGAG. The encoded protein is CASRSNNE. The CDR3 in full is CASRSNNEQFF.

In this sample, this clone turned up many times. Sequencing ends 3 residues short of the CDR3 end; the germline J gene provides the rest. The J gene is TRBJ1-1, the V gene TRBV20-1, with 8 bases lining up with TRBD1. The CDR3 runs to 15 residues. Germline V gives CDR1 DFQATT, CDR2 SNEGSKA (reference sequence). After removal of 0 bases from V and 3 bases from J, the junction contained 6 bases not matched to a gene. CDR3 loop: CSARDQEQGDTEAFF. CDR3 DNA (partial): TGCAGTGCTAGAGATCAAGAACAGGGGGACACTGAA.

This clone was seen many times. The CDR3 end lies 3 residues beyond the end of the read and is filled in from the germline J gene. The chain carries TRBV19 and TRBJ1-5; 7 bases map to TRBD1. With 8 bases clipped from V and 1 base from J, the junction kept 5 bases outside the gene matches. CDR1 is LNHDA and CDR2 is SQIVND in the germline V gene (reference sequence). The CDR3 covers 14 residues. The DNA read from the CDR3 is TGTGCCAGTGGTCCGGGACAGAGCAATCAGCCC. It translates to CASGPGQSNQP. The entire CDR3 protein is CASGPGQSNQPQHF.

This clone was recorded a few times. The CDR3 loop is CASSESAPGQVNEKLFF. CDR3 DNA, as far as it was read: TGCGCCAGCAGTGAGTCCGCCCCGGGACAGGTGAATGAAAAA. This chain connects TRBV10-2 to TRBJ1-4, with 8 bases lining up with TRBD1. The missing CDR3 end, 3 residues past where the read stops, is filled in from the germline J gene. Germline lookup yields CDR1 WSHSY and CDR2 SAAADI. The J segment lost 5 bases and the V segment lost 0 bases, leaving 8 bases of the junction unmatched. The CDR3 runs 17 residues.

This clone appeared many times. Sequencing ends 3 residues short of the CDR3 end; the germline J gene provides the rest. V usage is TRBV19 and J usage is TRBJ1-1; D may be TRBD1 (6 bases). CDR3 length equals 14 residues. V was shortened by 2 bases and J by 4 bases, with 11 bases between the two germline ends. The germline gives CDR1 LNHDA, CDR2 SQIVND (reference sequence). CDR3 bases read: TGTGCCAGTAGTATAAGGGGGGGAGTCACTGAA. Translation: CASSIRGGVTE. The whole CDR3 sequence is CASSIRGGVTEAFF. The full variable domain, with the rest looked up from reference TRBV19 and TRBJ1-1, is DGGITQSPKYLFRKEGQNVTLSCEQNLNHDAMYWYRQDPGQGLRLIYYSQIVNDFQKGDIAEGYSVSREKKESFPLTVTSAQKNPTAFYLCASSIRGGVTEAFFGQGTRLTVV.

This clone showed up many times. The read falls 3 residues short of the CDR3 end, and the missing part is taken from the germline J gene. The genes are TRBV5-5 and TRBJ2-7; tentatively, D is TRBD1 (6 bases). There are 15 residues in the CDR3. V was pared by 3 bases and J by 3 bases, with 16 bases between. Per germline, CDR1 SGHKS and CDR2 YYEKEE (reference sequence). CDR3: CASSSRQDLNYEQYF. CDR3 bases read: TGTGCCAGCAGCTCTCGACAGGACCTAAACTACGAG.

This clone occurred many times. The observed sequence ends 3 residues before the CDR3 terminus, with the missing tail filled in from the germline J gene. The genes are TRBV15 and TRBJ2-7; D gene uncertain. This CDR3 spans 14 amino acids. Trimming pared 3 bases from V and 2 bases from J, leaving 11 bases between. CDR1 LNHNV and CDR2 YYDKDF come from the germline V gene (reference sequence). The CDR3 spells CATSSSREAYEQYF. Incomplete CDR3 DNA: TGTGCCACCAGCAGCTCGAGAGAGGCCTACGAG.

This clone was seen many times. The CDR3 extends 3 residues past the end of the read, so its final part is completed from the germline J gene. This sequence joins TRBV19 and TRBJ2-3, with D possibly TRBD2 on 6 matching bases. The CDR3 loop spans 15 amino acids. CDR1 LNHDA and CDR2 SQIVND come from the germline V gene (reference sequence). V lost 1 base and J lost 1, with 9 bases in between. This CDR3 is CASSIVSGGTDTQYF. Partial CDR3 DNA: TGTGCCAGTAGTATAGTTTCGGGGGGCACAGATACG.

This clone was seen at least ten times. CDR3 in amino acids: CASSRITSGRVPYEQYF. The DNA read from the CDR3 is TGTGCCAGCAGTCGCATTACTAGCGGGAGGGTCCCGTACGAG. This chain connects TRBV28 to TRBJ2-7, with 13 bases lining up with TRBD2. The CDR3 goes on 3 residues after the read ends, and that part is filled in from the germline J gene. The CDR3 is 17 amino acids. V shed 5 bases and J 4 bases; nucleotides not matched to a gene: 11. The V gene's germline CDR1 is MDHEN and CDR2 SYDVKM.

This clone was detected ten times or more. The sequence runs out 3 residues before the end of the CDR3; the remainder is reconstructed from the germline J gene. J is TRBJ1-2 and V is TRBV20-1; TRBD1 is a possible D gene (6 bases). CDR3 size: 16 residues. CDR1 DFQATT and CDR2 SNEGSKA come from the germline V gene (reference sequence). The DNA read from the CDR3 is TGCAGTGCTCCTTTTCGGGGGGCTTTGCCCATAGGGGGC. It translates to CSAPFRGALPIGG. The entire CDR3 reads CSAPFRGALPIGGYTF.

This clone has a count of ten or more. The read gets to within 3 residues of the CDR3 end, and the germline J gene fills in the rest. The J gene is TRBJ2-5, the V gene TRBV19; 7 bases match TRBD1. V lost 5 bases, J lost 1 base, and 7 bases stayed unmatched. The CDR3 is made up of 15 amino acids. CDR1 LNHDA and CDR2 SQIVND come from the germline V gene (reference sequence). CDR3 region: CASSSPGQSQETQYF. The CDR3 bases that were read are TGTGCCAGTAGTTCCCCGGGACAGTCCCAAGAGACC.

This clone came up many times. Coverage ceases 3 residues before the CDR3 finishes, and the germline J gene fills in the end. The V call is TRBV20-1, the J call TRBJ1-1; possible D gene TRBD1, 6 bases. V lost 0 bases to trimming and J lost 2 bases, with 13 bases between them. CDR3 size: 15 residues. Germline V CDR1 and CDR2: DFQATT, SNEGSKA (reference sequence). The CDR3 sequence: CSARDLAGANTEAFF. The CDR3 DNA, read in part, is TGCAGTGCTAGAGATCTGGCGGGGGCCAACACTGAA.